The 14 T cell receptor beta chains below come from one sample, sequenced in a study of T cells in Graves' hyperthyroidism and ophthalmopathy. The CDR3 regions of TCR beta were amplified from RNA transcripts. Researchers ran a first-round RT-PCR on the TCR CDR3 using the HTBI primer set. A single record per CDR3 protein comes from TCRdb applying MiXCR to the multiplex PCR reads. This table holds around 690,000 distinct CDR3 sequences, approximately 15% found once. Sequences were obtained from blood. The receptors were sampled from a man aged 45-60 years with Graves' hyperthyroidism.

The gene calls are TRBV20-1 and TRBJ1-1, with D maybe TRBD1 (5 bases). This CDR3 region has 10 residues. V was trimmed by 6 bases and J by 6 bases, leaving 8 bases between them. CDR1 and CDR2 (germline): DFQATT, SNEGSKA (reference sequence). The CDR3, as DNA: TGCAGTGCCAAGACAGCTGAAGCTTTCTTT. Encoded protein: CSAKTAEAFF.

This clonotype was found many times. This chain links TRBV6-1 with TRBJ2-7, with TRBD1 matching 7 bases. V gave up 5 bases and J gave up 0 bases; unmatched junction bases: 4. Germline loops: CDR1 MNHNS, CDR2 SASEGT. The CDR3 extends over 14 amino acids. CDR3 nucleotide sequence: TGTGCCAGCAGTTACAGGGGAAGCTCCTACGAGCAGTACTTC. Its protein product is CASSYRGSSYEQYF.

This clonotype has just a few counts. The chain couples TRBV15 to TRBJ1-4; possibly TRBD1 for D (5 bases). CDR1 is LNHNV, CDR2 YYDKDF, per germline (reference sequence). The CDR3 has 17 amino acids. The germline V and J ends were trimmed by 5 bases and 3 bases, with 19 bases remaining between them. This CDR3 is CATSALDSVVSNEKLFF. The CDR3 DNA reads TGTGCCACCAGCGCCCTCGACAGTGTAGTATCTAATGAAAAACTGTTTTTT.

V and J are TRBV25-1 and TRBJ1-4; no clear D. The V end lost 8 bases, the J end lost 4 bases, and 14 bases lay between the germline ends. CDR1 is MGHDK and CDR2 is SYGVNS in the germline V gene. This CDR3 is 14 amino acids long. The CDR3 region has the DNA TGTGCCAGCGGTAGTCCTTATTATAATGAAAAACTGTTTTTT. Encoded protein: CASGSPYYNEKLFF. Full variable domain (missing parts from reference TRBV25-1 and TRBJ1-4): EADIYQTPRYLVIGTGKKITLECSQTMGHDKMYWYQQDPGMELHLIHYSYGVNSTEKGDLSSESTVSRIRTEHFPLTLESARPSHTSQYLCASGSPYYNEKLFFGSGTQLSVL.

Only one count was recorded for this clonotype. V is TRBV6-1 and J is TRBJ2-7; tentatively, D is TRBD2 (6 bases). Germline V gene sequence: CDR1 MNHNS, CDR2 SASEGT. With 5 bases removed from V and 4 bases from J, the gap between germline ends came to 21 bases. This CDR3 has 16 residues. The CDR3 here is CASSRSGSSGGYEQYF. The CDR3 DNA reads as TGTGCCAGCAGTCGATCCGGGAGTAGCGGAGGATACGAGCAGTACTTC.

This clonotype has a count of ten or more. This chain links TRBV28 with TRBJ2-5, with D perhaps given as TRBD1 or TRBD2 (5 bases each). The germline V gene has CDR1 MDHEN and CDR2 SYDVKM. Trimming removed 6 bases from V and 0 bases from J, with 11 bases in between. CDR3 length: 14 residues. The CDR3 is CASRKRGHQETQYF. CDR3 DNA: TGTGCCAGCAGGAAGAGGGGTCACCAAGAGACCCAGTACTTC.

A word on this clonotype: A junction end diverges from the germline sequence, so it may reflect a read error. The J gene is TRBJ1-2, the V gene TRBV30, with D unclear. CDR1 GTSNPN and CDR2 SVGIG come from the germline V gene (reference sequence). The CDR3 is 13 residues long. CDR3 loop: CAWSPNRNYGDTF. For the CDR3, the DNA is TGTGCCTGGAGTCCTAACAGAAACTATGGCGACACCTTC.

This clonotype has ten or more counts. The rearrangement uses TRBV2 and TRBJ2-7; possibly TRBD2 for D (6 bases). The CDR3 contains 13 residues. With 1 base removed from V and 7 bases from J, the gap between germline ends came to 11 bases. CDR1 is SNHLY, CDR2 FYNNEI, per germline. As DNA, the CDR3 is TGTGCCAGCAGTGAAGTCGGGGGAGGAGAGCAGTACTTC. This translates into CASSEVGGGEQYF. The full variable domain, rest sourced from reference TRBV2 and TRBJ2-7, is EPEVTQTPSHQVTQMGQEVILRCVPISNHLYFYWYRQILGQKVEFLVSFYNNEISEKSEIFDDQFSVERPDGSNFTLKIRSTKLEDSAMYFCASSEVGGGEQYFGPGTRLTVT.

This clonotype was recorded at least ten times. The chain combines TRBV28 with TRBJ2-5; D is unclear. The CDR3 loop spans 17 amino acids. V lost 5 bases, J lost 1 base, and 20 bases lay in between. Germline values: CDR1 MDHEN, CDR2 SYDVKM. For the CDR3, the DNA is TGTGCCAGCAGTCCGATCATCGGGCCAATTTTCCAAGAGACCCAGTACTTC. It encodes CASSPIIGPIFQETQYF.

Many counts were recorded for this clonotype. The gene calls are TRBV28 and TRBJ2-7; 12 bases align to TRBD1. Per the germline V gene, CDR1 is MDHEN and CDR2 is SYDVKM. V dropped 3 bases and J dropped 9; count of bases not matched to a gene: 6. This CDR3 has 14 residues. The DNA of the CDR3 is TGTGCCAGCAGTTTTCCGGGACAGGGGGCTTGGCAGTACTTC. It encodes CASSFPGQGAWQYF.

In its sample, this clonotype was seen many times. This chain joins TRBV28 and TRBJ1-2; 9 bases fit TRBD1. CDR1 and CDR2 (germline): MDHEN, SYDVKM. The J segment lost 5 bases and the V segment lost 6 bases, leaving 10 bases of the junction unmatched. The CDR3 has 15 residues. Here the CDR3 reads CASSRTGASIYGYTF. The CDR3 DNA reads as TGTGCCAGCAGCCGGACAGGGGCTTCGATTTATGGCTACACCTTC.

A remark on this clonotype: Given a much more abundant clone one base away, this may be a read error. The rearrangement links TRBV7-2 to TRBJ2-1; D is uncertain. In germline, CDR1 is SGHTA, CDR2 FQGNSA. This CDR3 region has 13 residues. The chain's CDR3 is CASGLGGRSPQFF. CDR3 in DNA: TGTGCCAGCGGCTTAGGTGGTAGGTCTCCGCAGTTCTTC. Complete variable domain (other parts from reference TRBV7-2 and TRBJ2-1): GAGVSQSPSNKVTEKGKDVELRCDPISGHTALYWYRQSLGQGLEFLIYFQGNSAPDKSGLPSDRFSAERTGGSVSTLTIQRTQQEDSAVYLCASGLGGRSPQFFGPGTRLTVL.

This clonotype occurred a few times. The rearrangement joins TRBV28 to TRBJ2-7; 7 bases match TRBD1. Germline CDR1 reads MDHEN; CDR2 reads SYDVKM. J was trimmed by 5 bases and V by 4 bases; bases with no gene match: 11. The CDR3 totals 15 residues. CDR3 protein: CASSSPSAGGNEQYF. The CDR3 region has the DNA TGTGCCAGCAGTTCCCCCTCGGCAGGGGGTAACGAGCAGTACTTC.

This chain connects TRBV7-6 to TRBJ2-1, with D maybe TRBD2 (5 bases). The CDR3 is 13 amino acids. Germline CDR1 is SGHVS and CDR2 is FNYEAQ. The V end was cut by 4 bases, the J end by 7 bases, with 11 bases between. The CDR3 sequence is CASSWAGQNEQFF. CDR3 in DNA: TGTGCCAGCAGCTGGGCGGGTCAGAATGAGCAGTTCTTC.